The next 24 T cell receptor beta chains were all read from a single sample in a study of T-cell reconstitution after alpha-beta-depleted transplantation in children. Unique molecular identifiers tagged the TCRbeta library. MiXCR, run by TCRdb on the PCR reads, gives a single entry per CDR3 protein. The profile shows around 490,000 distinct CDR3 sequences, around 10% of them singletons. Sequences were derived from PBMCs, mostly from graft donor cells, sampled 180 days after TCRalphabeta/CD19-depleted stem cell transplant. The receptors stem from a female patient aged 2-15 years who had a stem cell transplant for aplastic anemia, so the T cells may come from the graft donor.

V gene TRBV27 combines with J gene TRBJ2-7; TRBD1 agrees at 8 bases. This CDR3 is 14 amino acids long. After removal of 5 bases from V and 3 bases from J, the junction contained 6 bases not matched to a gene. Germline V gives CDR1 MNHEY, CDR2 SMNVEV (reference sequence). The CDR3 sequence is CASSPLDRVYEQYV. In DNA, the CDR3 is TGTGCCAGCAGTCCCCTGGACAGGGTCTACGAGCAGTACGTC.

The chain links TRBV27 to TRBJ1-2; 10 bases align to TRBD1. Germline loops: CDR1 MNHEY, CDR2 SMNVEV (reference sequence). V was pared by 7 bases and J by 0 bases, with 14 bases of the junction left unmatched. The CDR3 consists of 18 residues. CDR3 in amino acids: CASTLRTGGFSSNYGYTF. As DNA, the CDR3 is TGTGCCAGCACCCTGAGGACAGGGGGTTTCTCTTCTAACTATGGCTACACCTTC.

This clonotype was picked up many times. The rearrangement joins TRBV11-2 to TRBJ1-1; tentatively, D is TRBD1 (5 bases). Germline V gives CDR1 SGHAT, CDR2 FQNNGV. This CDR3 spans 12 amino acids. The ends were cut back, 4 bases at V and 5 bases at J, with 8 bases in the middle. CDR3 DNA sequence: TGTGCCAGCAGCTCCCGGGGGACTGAAGCTTTCTTT. Protein product: CASSSRGTEAFF. Full variable domain (rest looked up from reference TRBV11-2 and TRBJ1-1): EAGVAQSPRYKIIEKRQSVAFWCNPISGHATLYWYQQILGQGPKLLIQFQNNGVVDDSQLPKDRFSAERLKGVDSTLKIQPAKLEDSAVYLCASSSRGTEAFFGQGTRLTVV.

The chain has TRBV9 and TRBJ1-2, with 7 nucleotides matching TRBD1. Germline assignment: CDR1 SGDLS and CDR2 YYNGEE. This CDR3 is built from 14 residues. The ends lost 5 bases at V and 5 bases at J; junction bases unmatched: 9. CDR3 nucleotide sequence: TGTGCCAGCAGGGACGAGCAGGGGGAGTATGGCTACACCTTC. Translating gives CASRDEQGEYGYTF.

Ten or more counts support this clonotype. The CDR3 loop is CASSGTSPSYEQYF. The CDR3, as DNA: TGTGCCAGTAGCGGGACTAGTCCTTCCTACGAGCAGTACTTC. V usage is TRBV19 and J usage is TRBJ2-7, with 8 bases identical to TRBD2. This CDR3 is 14 amino acids long. Per the germline V gene, CDR1 is LNHDA and CDR2 is SQIVND (reference sequence). V shed 6 bases, J shed 1 base, and the junction held 5 bases outside the gene matches.

The chain employs TRBV29-1 and TRBJ2-7, with 8 bases identical to TRBD2. Germline V CDR1 and CDR2: SQVTM, ANQGSEA. J gave up 1 base and V 7 bases, and 3 bases lay outside the gene matches. The CDR3 has 12 amino acids. The CDR3 protein is CSGAGESYEQYV. The CDR3 DNA sequence: TGCAGCGGAGCGGGAGAATCCTACGAGCAGTACGTC.

In this sample, this clonotype turned up a few times. The rearrangement joins TRBV24-1 to TRBJ2-7; D possibly corresponds to TRBD1 (5 bases). V lost 3 bases and J 0 bases, leaving 14 bases between the germline ends. This CDR3 contains 16 residues. CDR1 is KGHDR, CDR2 SFDVKD, per germline. DNA of the CDR3: TGTGCCACCAGTGATGGGAACAGGCACGACTCCTACGAGCAGTACTTC. Residues: CATSDGNRHDSYEQYF.

The rearrangement uses TRBV19 and TRBJ2-4; maybe TRBD2 (6 bases). Trimming shortened V by 4 bases and J by 8 bases, and 18 bases separated the two germline ends. Germline loops: CDR1 LNHDA, CDR2 SQIVND (reference sequence). This CDR3 has 15 residues. CDR3 nucleotide sequence: TGTGCCAGTAGTAACATTGGAGGGAGGCCGGACATTCAGTACTTC. It yields the protein CASSNIGGRPDIQYF.

This clonotype showed up just a few times. The chain couples TRBV18 to TRBJ1-1, with 8 bases that match TRBD1. Trimming took 5 bases from V and 3 from J; bases not matched to a gene: 14. The CDR3 contains 17 residues. CDR1 and CDR2 (germline): KGHSH, LQKENI. CDR3 bases: TGTGCCAGCTCAGCGAGGGACAGGAAGTATGAATACACTGAAGCTTTCTTT. Protein: CASSARDRKYEYTEAFF.

This clonotype was seen more than once but under ten times. This chain connects TRBV6-5 to TRBJ2-5; TRBD2 is a possible D gene (6 bases). Germline values: CDR1 MNHEY, CDR2 SVGAGI. The CDR3 spans 17 residues. V lost 0 bases, J lost 6 bases, and 20 bases lay in between. The CDR3 region is CASSYSRASDERKTQYF. The CDR3 DNA is TGTGCCAGCAGTTACTCGAGGGCTAGCGACGAGAGGAAGACCCAGTACTTC.

The chain uses TRBV24-1 and TRBJ2-3; D ambiguous. The germline V gene has CDR1 KGHDR and CDR2 SFDVKD. The CDR3 has 13 amino acids. Trimming left V 5 bases short and J 6 bases short, with 11 bases between. CDR3: CATSAPYRDTQYF. In DNA form, the CDR3 reads TGTGCCACCAGTGCTCCTTATCGGGATACGCAGTATTTT.

This clonotype has just a few counts. V and J are TRBV4-3 and TRBJ1-6; D possibly corresponds to TRBD1 (6 bases). Germline V gene data show CDR1 as LGHNA and CDR2 as YSLEER. The V end was cut by 8 bases, the J end by 6 bases, with 17 bases between. This CDR3 is built from 15 residues. The CDR3 loop is CASGSQGRANSPLHF. The CDR3, as DNA: TGCGCCAGCGGATCACAGGGAAGGGCTAATTCACCCCTCCACTTT.

The V and J genes are TRBV20-1 and TRBJ2-1, with D maybe TRBD2 (6 bases). V gave up 1 base and J gave up 7 bases, with 11 bases separating them. Germline CDR1 and CDR2: DFQATT and SNEGSKA (reference sequence). The CDR3 runs 13 residues. CDR3 in amino acids: CSARASAGNEQFF. CDR3 nucleotides: TGCAGTGCTAGAGCGTCTGCGGGGAATGAGCAGTTCTTC.

The rearrangement links TRBV7-2 to TRBJ2-7; TRBD2 matches 7 bases. CDR3 size: 14 residues. V trimming: 4 bases; J trimming: 5 bases; junction bases outside the gene matches: 8. Germline CDR1 reads SGHTA; CDR2 reads FQGNSA. The CDR3 is CASSYRGVTHEQYF. In DNA form, the CDR3 reads TGTGCCAGCAGCTACCGGGGGGTGACCCACGAGCAGTACTTC.

This clonotype was counted only a few times. This chain links TRBV28 with TRBJ2-2; D is undetermined. The germline V and J ends were trimmed by 6 bases and 3 bases, with 14 bases remaining between them. CDR1 is MDHEN and CDR2 is SYDVKM in the germline V gene. The CDR3 has 15 amino acids. The CDR3 reads CASSLEGLYTGELFF. CDR3 in DNA: TGTGCCAGCAGCTTGGAAGGCCTTTACACCGGGGAGCTGTTTTTT.

This rearrangement joins TRBV7-3 to TRBJ2-5, with 12 bases aligning to TRBD2. J gave up 1 base and V 5 bases, and 2 bases lay outside the gene matches. Germline V gives CDR1 SGHTA, CDR2 FQGTGA. The CDR3 is 15 residues long. CDR3 loop: CASSPTSGGQETQYF. The DNA for the CDR3 is TGTGCCAGCAGCCCGACTAGCGGGGGCCAAGAGACCCAGTACTTC.

This chain joins TRBV9 and TRBJ2-2; D uncertain. Germline V CDR1 and CDR2: SGDLS, YYNGEE. The CDR3 runs to 15 residues. Between the trimmed V and J ends, which lost 1 base and 1 base, there was a span of 8 bases. The CDR3 DNA reads as TGTGCCAGCAGCGTATACTCACTGAACACCGGGGAGCTGTTTTTT. Amino acid sequence: CASSVYSLNTGELFF. The full variable domain, completed using reference TRBV9 and TRBJ2-2, is DSGVTQTPKHLITATGQRVTLRCSPRSGDLSVYWYQQSLDQGLQFLIQYYNGEERAKGNILERFSAQQFPDLHSELNLSSLELGDSALYFCASSVYSLNTGELFFGEGSRLTVL.

The table lists this clonotype with a few counts. The CDR3 here is CASSVEGRDEQYF. The CDR3 DNA reads TGTGCCAGCAGCGTGGAGGGTCGCGACGAGCAGTACTTC. The rearrangement joins TRBV9 to TRBJ2-7, with a tentative D call TRBD2 (6 bases). The V gene lost 2 bases and the J gene lost 5 bases, with 11 bases spanning the gap. Germline V lookup: CDR1 SGDLS, CDR2 YYNGEE. The CDR3 runs to 13 residues.

V usage is TRBV25-1 and J usage is TRBJ2-1, with 11 bases lining up with TRBD2. The CDR3 consists of 16 residues. In germline, CDR1 is MGHDK, CDR2 SYGVNS. Trimming removed 2 bases from V and 2 bases from J; junction bases left unmatched: 2. CDR3 residues: CASSELSGRAYNEQFF. The CDR3 DNA follows: TGTGCCAGCAGTGAACTTAGCGGGAGGGCCTACAATGAGCAGTTCTTC.

The chain is built from TRBV9 and TRBJ1-5; D is undetermined. The V and J ends lost 2 bases and 3 bases respectively, with 12 bases between them. There are 15 residues in the CDR3. Germline lookup yields CDR1 SGDLS and CDR2 YYNGEE. The chain's CDR3 is CASSVGGTSNQPQHF. The CDR3 DNA reads TGTGCCAGCAGCGTTGGAGGTACCTCCAATCAGCCCCAGCATTTT.

This clonotype came up many times. The chain couples TRBV11-2 to TRBJ2-1, with 13 bases matching TRBD2. The CDR3 has 15 amino acids. Trimming removed 2 bases from V and 9 bases from J; junction bases left unmatched: 4. CDR1 and CDR2 from the germline V gene are SGHAT and FQNNGV. The CDR3 loop reads CASSLSTSGRIEQFF. Written as DNA, the CDR3 is TGTGCCAGCAGCTTATCGACTAGCGGGAGGATTGAGCAGTTCTTC.

This clonotype was detected many times. The chain is built from TRBV12-3 or TRBV12-4 and TRBJ2-3; D possibly uses TRBD1 or TRBD2 (5 bases each). Trimming removed 8 bases at V and 2 bases at J, with 8 bases between. The CDR3 spans 12 residues. CDR3 in amino acids: CASGGSTDTQYF. CDR3 nucleotides: TGTGCCAGCGGGGGATCCACAGATACGCAGTATTTT.

This clonotype was detected a few times. The gene calls are TRBV6-2 or TRBV6-3 and TRBJ2-1; 7 nucleotides line up with TRBD2. The V segment lost 0 bases and the J segment 0 bases; nucleotides outside the gene matches: 5. The germline V gene encodes CDR1 MNHEY and CDR2 SVGEGT. The CDR3 has 17 residues. CDR3 loop: CASSYSASGFSYNEQFF. CDR3 coding DNA: TGTGCCAGCAGTTACTCGGCTAGCGGTTTCTCCTACAATGAGCAGTTCTTC.

This clonotype came up a few times. The chain has TRBV7-9 and TRBJ1-1, with TRBD1 identical over 7 bases. The J segment lost 5 bases and the V segment lost 5 bases, leaving 11 bases of the junction unmatched. In germline, CDR1 is SEHNR, CDR2 FQNEAQ (reference sequence). CDR3 length: 15 residues. The CDR3 protein is CASSPNRGPSTEAFF. Here the CDR3 DNA reads TGTGCCAGCAGCCCTAACAGGGGCCCTTCTACTGAAGCTTTCTTT. The full variable domain, rest sourced from reference TRBV7-9 and TRBJ1-1, is DTGVSQNPRHKITKRGQNVTFRCDPISEHNRLYWYRQTLGQGPEFLTYFQNEAQLEKSRLLSDRFSAERPKGSFSTLEIQRTEQGDSAMYLCASSPNRGPSTEAFFGQGTRLTVV.